The sequence of this T cell receptor beta chain was determined in a study of blood T cells in healthy people across ages. Through a sample-barcoded 5' primer and a J-beta primer mix, a second PCR was run for roughly 7 to 11 cycles. TCRdb used MiXCR to reprocess the 5' RACE reads, holding one entry per CDR3 protein. This sample has 1.5 million to 2 million distinct CDR3 sequences; around 36% occur once, and the top ten carry around 10%. This clonotype occurred a few times. The CDR3 is 13 residues long. Losses at the gene ends were 7 bases for V and 10 bases for J; bases not matched to a gene: 10. CDR1 and CDR2 (germline): MNHEY, SMNVEV (reference sequence).

The chain has TRBV27 and TRBJ2-1; 7 bases map to TRBD2. The source material was blood. The receptor was derived from a woman aged 30 to 39 in good health. CDR3 protein: CASTLVTGGEQFF. The DNA of the CDR3 is TGTGCCAGCACCCTAGTCACGGGAGGAGAGCAGTTCTTC.